Listed below are T cell receptor beta chains from one sample, sequenced in a study of Ad26.COV2.S vaccination and SARS-CoV-2 variants. Assay used: immunoSEQ multiplex PCR; TCRdb lists only in-frame clones, some missing. Of about 500,000 clones listed, around 89% were seen once; the top ten hold 1.5% to 2%. The sample consisted of peripheral blood, taken in a trial of Ad26.COV2.S vaccine versus placebo. These receptors were obtained from a person between 18 and 65 years old who received the Ad26.COV2.S COVID-19 vaccine or a placebo. CDR3s include the opening cysteine and the closing phenylalanine or tryptophan. A D gene is named only where the DNA matches it firmly. Where a row states a size, it is once, few, many or the class of an expanded clone; other rows omit it.

>-|TRBJ1-3|TRBV14|-
TGTGCCAGCAGCCAAGAGAGAGGATCCTCTGGAAACACCATATATTTT
CASSQERGSSGNTIYF
>-|TRBJ2-4|TRBV5-6|-
TGTGCCAGCAGCTTGGGGCTGGGAAACATTCAGTACTTC
CASSLGLGNIQYF
>once|TRBJ2-1|TRBV27|-
TGTGCCAGCAGTCCTAGGGGGGTGTCCTACAATGAGCAGTTCTTC
CASSPRGVSYNEQFF
>-|TRBJ1-2|TRBV12-3/TRBV12-4|-
TGTGCCAGCAGTCCACAGGACTATGGCTACACCTTC
CASSPQDYGYTF
>-|TRBJ1-4|TRBV2|-
TGTGCCAGCAAGGGGTGGAACGAAAAACTGTTTTTT
CASKGWNEKLFF
>-|TRBJ2-1|TRBV18|-
TGTGCCAGCTCACGACCGACGGACAGAAGCTCCTACAATGAGCAGTTCTTC
CASSRPTDRSSYNEQFF
>-|TRBJ2-7|TRBV29-1|-
TGCAGCGTTTGGTTAGCTGGAGTTGGAGTCTACGAGCAGTACTTC
CSVWLAGVGVYEQYF
>-|TRBJ1-2|TRBV13|-
TGTGCCAGCAGCTTTGGCAGGGCGGGCTACACCTTC
CASSFGRAGYTF
>-|TRBJ2-5|TRBV6-5|-
TGTGCCAGCAGTTACTCGAAAACCGGGACCCAAGAGACCCAGTACTTC
CASSYSKTGTQETQYF
>-|TRBJ1-3|TRBV18|TRBD1
TGTGCCAGCTCAGCGGACAGGCCAACTCACTCTGGAAACACCATATATTTT
CASSADRPTHSGNTIYF
>-|TRBJ2-7|TRBV18|TRBD1
TGTGCCAGCTCACCACCGATAGGGGGCGCGTTCTTAGTGCAGTACTTC
CASSPPIGGAFLVQYF
>-|TRBJ2-7|TRBV6-2/TRBV6-3|TRBD1
TGTGCCAGCAGTTACTACGGACAGGGAGCCTACGAGCAGTACTTC
CASSYYGQGAYEQYF
>once|TRBJ2-5|TRBV3-1/TRBV3-2|TRBD2
TGTGCCAGCAGCCGTACCCTAGCGGGGGGGCAAGAGACCCAGTACTTC
CASSRTLAGGQETQYF
>-|TRBJ1-1|TRBV6-5|TRBD1
TGTGCCAGCAGGGGGGACAGGGCGAGCACTGAAGCTTTCTTT
CASRGDRASTEAFF
>-|TRBJ2-7|TRBV30|-
TGTGCCTGGAGAAGAGGCGGATATGGCGAGCAGTACTTC
CAWRRGGYGEQYF
>-|TRBJ2-5|TRBV28|TRBD2
TGTGCCAGCAGTTTAGGGGGGGGTTGGGAGACCCAGTACTTC
CASSLGGGWETQYF
>-|TRBJ2-7|TRBV7-2|-
TGTGCCAGCAGCTTAGGTTCAGGCCGAGGGTACGAGCAGTACTTC
CASSLGSGRGYEQYF
>once|TRBJ2-5|TRBV18|-
TGTGCCAGCTCACCCCGGCGTATGGAGACCCAGTACTTC
CASSPRRMETQYF
>-|TRBJ2-1|TRBV7-8|-
TGTGCCAGCAGCCGAGGCTGGGGCGGGTCCGTCTCCTACAATGAGCAGTTCTTC
CASSRGWGGSVSYNEQFF
>once|TRBJ1-2|TRBV15|TRBD1
TGTGCCACCAGCAGAGGAACAGGGGGAGCTAACTATGGCTACACCTTC
CATSRGTGGANYGYTF
>-|TRBJ2-1|TRBV9|TRBD2
TGTGCCAGCAGCGTAGCGGGAGGGAACAATGAGCAGTTCTTC
CASSVAGGNNEQFF
>-|TRBJ2-6|TRBV2|TRBD1
TGTGCCAGCAGGGAACAGGGGACTGGGGCCAACGTCCTGACTTTC
CASREQGTGANVLTF
>-|TRBJ2-1|TRBV27|-
TGTGCCAGTAACGTTAGGGGGGGGCGGGACGCCAATGAGCAGTTCTTC
CASNVRGGRDANEQFF
>-|TRBJ1-5|TRBV19|-
TGTGCCAGTAGTAGTTCCGTTTATAGCAATCAGCCCCAGCATTTT
CASSSSVYSNQPQHF
>-|TRBJ1-3|TRBV6-1|-
TGTGCCAGCAGTGAACTTGACCTGAATAAGTATTTT
CASSELDLNKYF
>-|TRBJ2-1|TRBV9|-
TGTGCCAGCAGCCCCTCCGGGCCCCTTCTGCAGTTCTTC
CASSPSGPLLQFF
>once|TRBJ2-3|TRBV18|-
TGTGCCAGCTCACCACAGGGGGGGACAGATACGCAGTATTTT
CASSPQGGTDTQYF
>-|TRBJ1-1|TRBV7-2|-
TGTGCCAGCAGCTCCCGACCGGGGCAGGGAGGTGAAGCTTTCTTT
CASSSRPGQGGEAFF
>-|TRBJ1-2|TRBV30|-
TGTGCCTGGAATAACGGGAATGGCTACACCTTC
CAWNNGNGYTF
>-|TRBJ2-3|TRBV6-5|TRBD2
TGTGCCAGCGGGGTGCGGGAGAGTACAGATACGCAGTATTTT
CASGVRESTDTQYF
>-|TRBJ2-3|TRBV7-3|-
TGTGCCAGCAGCTTAGGGCCACAGGGGACTAGCACAGATACGCAGTATTTT
CASSLGPQGTSTDTQYF
>-|TRBJ1-5|TRBV2|-
TGTGCCAGCAGGCAGAACAGGGAAGGGCAGCCCCAGCATTTT
CASRQNREGQPQHF
>-|TRBJ2-7|TRBV7-9|-
TGTGCCAGCAGCTCGGGAGACAGGGCACACGAGCAGTACTTC
CASSSGDRAHEQYF
>-|TRBJ2-1|TRBV10-3|TRBD1
TGTGCCATCAACGGACAGGGACACAATGAGCAGTTCTTC
CAINGQGHNEQFF
>-|TRBJ2-3|TRBV6-5|TRBD1
TGTGCCAGCAGTTACTCCGGGACAGGTACCACAGATACGCAGTATTTT
CASSYSGTGTTDTQYF
>-|TRBJ1-1|TRBV6-5|-
TGTGCCAGCAGTTACTCACGGCACACTGAAGCTTTCTTT
CASSYSRHTEAFF
>-|TRBJ2-3|TRBV7-6|-
TGTGCCAGCAGCTTAAAATCCGGTAGGCGGGGACCAGATACGCAGTATTTT
CASSLKSGRRGPDTQYF